Below are 18 T cell receptor beta chains sequenced from a single sample in a study of T cell responses to AZD1222 COVID-19 vaccine. TCRdb keeps only in-frame clones here, not all; method: immunoSEQ multiplex PCR. The table records 180,000 or so clones, approximately 93% of them present only once. This specimen was peripheral blood, taken on day 0 of AZD1222 vaccination. The source of these receptors is an adult in good health.

The chain joins TRBV11-2 to TRBJ1-6; 7 nucleotides line up with TRBD1. V was clipped by 3 bases and J by 11 bases; unmatched bases: 10. Per the germline V gene, CDR1 is SGHAT and CDR2 is FQNNGV. The CDR3 sequence is 15 residues long. This CDR3 reads CASSLMTGTGPPLHF. The CDR3 DNA reads as TGTGCCAGCAGCTTGATGACAGGGACGGGTCCACCCCTCCACTTT. Together with reference TRBV11-2 and TRBJ1-6, the CDR3 gives the full variable domain: EAGVAQSPRYKIIEKRQSVAFWCNPISGHATLYWYQQILGQGPKLLIQFQNNGVVDDSQLPKDRFSAERLKGVDSTLKIQPAKLEDSAVYLCASSLMTGTGPPLHFGNGTRLTVT.

V is TRBV7-7 and J is TRBJ2-5; D gene uncertain. The CDR3 extends over 14 amino acids. The V gene lost 1 base and the J gene lost 5 bases, with 11 bases spanning the gap. Germline assignment: CDR1 SSHAT and CDR2 FNYEAQ (reference sequence). The CDR3 region is CASSLETPGETQYF. The CDR3 bases are TGTGCCAGCAGCTTAGAGACACCCGGGGAGACCCAGTACTTC. The entire variable domain, with the rest obtained from reference TRBV7-7 and TRBJ2-5, is as follows: GAGVSQSPRYKVTKRGQDVTLRCDPISSHATLYWYQQALGQGPEFLTYFNYEAQPDKSGLPSDRFSAERPEGSISTLTIQRTEQRDSAMYRCASSLETPGETQYFGPGTRLLVL.

A note on this clone: The same CDR3 also results from other DNA sequences found in this sample. V gene TRBV7-9 combines with J gene TRBJ1-3; D is undetermined. The germline V gene encodes CDR1 SEHNR and CDR2 FQNEAQ (reference sequence). V was shortened by 1 base and J by 2 bases, with 6 bases between the two germline ends. The CDR3 contains 14 residues. The CDR3 loop reads CASSLVGAGNTIYF. The CDR3 DNA sequence: TGTGCCAGCAGCTTAGTCGGGGCTGGAAACACCATATATTTT.

In this sample, this clone turned up once. This chain joins TRBV7-8 and TRBJ1-4; D ambiguous. The germline gives CDR1 SGHVS, CDR2 FQNEAQ. The CDR3 extends over 16 amino acids. The germline V and J ends were trimmed by 0 bases and 3 bases, with 11 bases remaining between them. The CDR3 loop is CASSLAPGRANEKLFF. The CDR3 DNA reads TGTGCCAGCAGCTTAGCGCCCGGGAGGGCTAATGAAAAACTGTTTTTT.

The chain joins TRBV6-5 to TRBJ1-5; TRBD1 is a possible D gene (5 bases). The germline CDR1 and CDR2 sequences are MNHEY and SVGAGI. Trimming removed 6 bases from V and 5 bases from J, with 14 bases in between. The CDR3 consists of 14 residues. This chain's CDR3 is CASRGWDEDQPQHF. CDR3 bases: TGTGCCAGCAGGGGATGGGACGAAGATCAGCCCCAGCATTTT.

V gene TRBV4-2 combines with J gene TRBJ2-1; the match to TRBD1 covers 7 bases. V trimming: 0 bases; J trimming: 0 bases; junction bases outside the gene matches: 2. The CDR3 extends over 16 amino acids. Germline loops: CDR1 LGHNA, CDR2 YNFKEQ. For the CDR3, the DNA is TGTGCCAGCAGCCAAGACCGGACAGGCTCCTACAATGAGCAGTTCTTC. Protein product: CASSQDRTGSYNEQFF.

Only one count was recorded for this clone. The gene calls are TRBV5-6 and TRBJ2-3; D ambiguous. The germline V gene has CDR1 SGHDT and CDR2 YYEEEE. CDR3 length equals 14 residues. V dropped 2 bases and J dropped 6 bases, with 13 bases sitting between them. Written as DNA, the CDR3 is TGTGCCAGCAGCTTCCCCACCGACGGGGATACGCAGTATTTT. Its translation: CASSFPTDGDTQYF.

The chain uses TRBV4-1 and TRBJ1-2; a weak D match, TRBD1 (6 bases). Trimming left V 3 bases short and J 5 bases short, with 13 bases between. This CDR3 region has 14 residues. The germline CDR1 and CDR2 sequences are MGHRA and YSYEKL. The CDR3 nucleotides are TGCGCCAGCAGCCAGATAGGACAGAAGTATGGCTACACCTTC. Amino acid sequence: CASSQIGQKYGYTF.

This clone was picked up one time. V is TRBV7-2 and J is TRBJ1-2; D remains unclear. This CDR3 region has 14 residues. Germline V gene data show CDR1 as SGHTA and CDR2 as FQGNSA. V dropped 1 base and J dropped 4 bases, with 10 bases sitting between them. The CDR3 reads CASSLEIGPYGYTF. The CDR3 region has the DNA TGTGCCAGCAGCTTAGAGATCGGCCCCTATGGCTACACCTTC.

This rearrangement joins TRBV6-5 to TRBJ1-4; TRBD1 matches at 7 bases. The CDR3 extends over 15 amino acids. CDR1 MNHEY and CDR2 SVGAGI come from the germline V gene. V lost 2 bases to trimming and J lost 7 bases; unmatched junction nucleotides: 7. CDR3 in amino acids: CASSYGKGASEKLFF. The DNA for the CDR3 is TGTGCCAGCAGTTACGGAAAGGGGGCGAGTGAAAAACTGTTTTTT.

The rearrangement links TRBV10-1 to TRBJ1-5; a weak D match, TRBD1 (5 bases). Germline assignment: CDR1 WNHNN and CDR2 SYGVQD (reference sequence). V shed 2 bases and J shed 5 bases, with 10 bases lying between them. The CDR3 runs 14 residues. CDR3 loop: CASSEGTVDQPQHF. The CDR3 DNA reads as TGCGCCAGCAGTGAGGGGACGGTGGATCAGCCCCAGCATTTT.

The J gene is TRBJ2-5, the V gene TRBV7-6; TRBD2 aligns across 7 bases. V was clipped by 3 bases and J by 1 base; unmatched bases: 14. Germline V gives CDR1 SGHVS, CDR2 FNYEAQ. The CDR3 loop spans 18 amino acids. CDR3 sequence reads: CASSFRLRSGVIQETQYF. For the CDR3, the DNA is TGTGCCAGCAGCTTCCGCCTCCGGAGCGGGGTAATCCAAGAGACCCAGTACTTC.

The chain recombines TRBV19 with TRBJ2-7; 9 bases fit TRBD1. This CDR3 is 11 amino acids long. Trimming took 8 bases from V and 6 from J; bases not matched to a gene: 2. CDR1 is LNHDA and CDR2 is SQIVND in the germline V gene (reference sequence). The CDR3: CASSDRGEQYF. The CDR3 region has the DNA TGTGCCAGTTCGGACAGGGGCGAGCAGTACTTC.

The J gene is TRBJ1-3, the V gene TRBV7-9; no clear D. The CDR3 contains 16 residues. Trimming removed 2 bases at V and 0 bases at J, with 11 bases between. Germline V gene data show CDR1 as SEHNR and CDR2 as FQNEAQ (reference sequence). The CDR3: CASSLPATSSGNTIYF. In DNA, the CDR3 is TGTGCCAGCAGCTTACCAGCTACTTCCTCTGGAAACACCATATATTTT.

The chain is built from TRBV4-1 and TRBJ1-1; D call uncertain. Trimming stripped 1 base from V and 0 bases from J, with 24 bases between. Germline CDR1 and CDR2: MGHRA and YSYEKL. The CDR3 runs 20 residues. The CDR3 DNA reads as TGCGCCAGCAGCCAAGTTTCCTGGAGCCTGCGGGTCCGCTTGAACACTGAAGCTTTCTTT. It codes for CASSQVSWSLRVRLNTEAFF.

The chain uses TRBV20-1 and TRBJ1-2; D call uncertain. The CDR3 extends over 11 amino acids. CDR1 is DFQATT and CDR2 is SNEGSKA in the germline V gene (reference sequence). The V end lost 0 bases, the J end lost 6 bases, and 5 bases lay between the germline ends. The CDR3 DNA is TGCAGTGCTAGAGATTGGAATGGCTACACCTTC. Its protein product is CSARDWNGYTF.

This chain uses TRBV3-1 (or the pseudogene TRBV3-2) with TRBJ1-1; weak D call: TRBD1 (5 bases). This CDR3 has 14 residues. The V gene lost 3 bases and the J gene lost 1 base, with 9 bases spanning the gap. Germline CDR1 LGHDT, CDR2 YNNKEL (reference sequence). The CDR3: CASSHPGGNTEAFF. Here the CDR3 DNA reads TGTGCCAGCAGCCACCCTGGGGGGAACACTGAAGCTTTCTTT.

The CDR3 loop is CASSVAAGIEAFF. The CDR3 bases are TGTGCCAGCAGCGTAGCGGCAGGGATTGAAGCTTTCTTT. The chain recombines TRBV9 with TRBJ1-1, with TRBD1 as a possible D gene (5 bases). This CDR3 region has 13 residues. The V and J ends lost 0 bases and 7 bases respectively, with 10 bases between them. Germline-derived CDR1 and CDR2 are SGDLS and YYNGEE.